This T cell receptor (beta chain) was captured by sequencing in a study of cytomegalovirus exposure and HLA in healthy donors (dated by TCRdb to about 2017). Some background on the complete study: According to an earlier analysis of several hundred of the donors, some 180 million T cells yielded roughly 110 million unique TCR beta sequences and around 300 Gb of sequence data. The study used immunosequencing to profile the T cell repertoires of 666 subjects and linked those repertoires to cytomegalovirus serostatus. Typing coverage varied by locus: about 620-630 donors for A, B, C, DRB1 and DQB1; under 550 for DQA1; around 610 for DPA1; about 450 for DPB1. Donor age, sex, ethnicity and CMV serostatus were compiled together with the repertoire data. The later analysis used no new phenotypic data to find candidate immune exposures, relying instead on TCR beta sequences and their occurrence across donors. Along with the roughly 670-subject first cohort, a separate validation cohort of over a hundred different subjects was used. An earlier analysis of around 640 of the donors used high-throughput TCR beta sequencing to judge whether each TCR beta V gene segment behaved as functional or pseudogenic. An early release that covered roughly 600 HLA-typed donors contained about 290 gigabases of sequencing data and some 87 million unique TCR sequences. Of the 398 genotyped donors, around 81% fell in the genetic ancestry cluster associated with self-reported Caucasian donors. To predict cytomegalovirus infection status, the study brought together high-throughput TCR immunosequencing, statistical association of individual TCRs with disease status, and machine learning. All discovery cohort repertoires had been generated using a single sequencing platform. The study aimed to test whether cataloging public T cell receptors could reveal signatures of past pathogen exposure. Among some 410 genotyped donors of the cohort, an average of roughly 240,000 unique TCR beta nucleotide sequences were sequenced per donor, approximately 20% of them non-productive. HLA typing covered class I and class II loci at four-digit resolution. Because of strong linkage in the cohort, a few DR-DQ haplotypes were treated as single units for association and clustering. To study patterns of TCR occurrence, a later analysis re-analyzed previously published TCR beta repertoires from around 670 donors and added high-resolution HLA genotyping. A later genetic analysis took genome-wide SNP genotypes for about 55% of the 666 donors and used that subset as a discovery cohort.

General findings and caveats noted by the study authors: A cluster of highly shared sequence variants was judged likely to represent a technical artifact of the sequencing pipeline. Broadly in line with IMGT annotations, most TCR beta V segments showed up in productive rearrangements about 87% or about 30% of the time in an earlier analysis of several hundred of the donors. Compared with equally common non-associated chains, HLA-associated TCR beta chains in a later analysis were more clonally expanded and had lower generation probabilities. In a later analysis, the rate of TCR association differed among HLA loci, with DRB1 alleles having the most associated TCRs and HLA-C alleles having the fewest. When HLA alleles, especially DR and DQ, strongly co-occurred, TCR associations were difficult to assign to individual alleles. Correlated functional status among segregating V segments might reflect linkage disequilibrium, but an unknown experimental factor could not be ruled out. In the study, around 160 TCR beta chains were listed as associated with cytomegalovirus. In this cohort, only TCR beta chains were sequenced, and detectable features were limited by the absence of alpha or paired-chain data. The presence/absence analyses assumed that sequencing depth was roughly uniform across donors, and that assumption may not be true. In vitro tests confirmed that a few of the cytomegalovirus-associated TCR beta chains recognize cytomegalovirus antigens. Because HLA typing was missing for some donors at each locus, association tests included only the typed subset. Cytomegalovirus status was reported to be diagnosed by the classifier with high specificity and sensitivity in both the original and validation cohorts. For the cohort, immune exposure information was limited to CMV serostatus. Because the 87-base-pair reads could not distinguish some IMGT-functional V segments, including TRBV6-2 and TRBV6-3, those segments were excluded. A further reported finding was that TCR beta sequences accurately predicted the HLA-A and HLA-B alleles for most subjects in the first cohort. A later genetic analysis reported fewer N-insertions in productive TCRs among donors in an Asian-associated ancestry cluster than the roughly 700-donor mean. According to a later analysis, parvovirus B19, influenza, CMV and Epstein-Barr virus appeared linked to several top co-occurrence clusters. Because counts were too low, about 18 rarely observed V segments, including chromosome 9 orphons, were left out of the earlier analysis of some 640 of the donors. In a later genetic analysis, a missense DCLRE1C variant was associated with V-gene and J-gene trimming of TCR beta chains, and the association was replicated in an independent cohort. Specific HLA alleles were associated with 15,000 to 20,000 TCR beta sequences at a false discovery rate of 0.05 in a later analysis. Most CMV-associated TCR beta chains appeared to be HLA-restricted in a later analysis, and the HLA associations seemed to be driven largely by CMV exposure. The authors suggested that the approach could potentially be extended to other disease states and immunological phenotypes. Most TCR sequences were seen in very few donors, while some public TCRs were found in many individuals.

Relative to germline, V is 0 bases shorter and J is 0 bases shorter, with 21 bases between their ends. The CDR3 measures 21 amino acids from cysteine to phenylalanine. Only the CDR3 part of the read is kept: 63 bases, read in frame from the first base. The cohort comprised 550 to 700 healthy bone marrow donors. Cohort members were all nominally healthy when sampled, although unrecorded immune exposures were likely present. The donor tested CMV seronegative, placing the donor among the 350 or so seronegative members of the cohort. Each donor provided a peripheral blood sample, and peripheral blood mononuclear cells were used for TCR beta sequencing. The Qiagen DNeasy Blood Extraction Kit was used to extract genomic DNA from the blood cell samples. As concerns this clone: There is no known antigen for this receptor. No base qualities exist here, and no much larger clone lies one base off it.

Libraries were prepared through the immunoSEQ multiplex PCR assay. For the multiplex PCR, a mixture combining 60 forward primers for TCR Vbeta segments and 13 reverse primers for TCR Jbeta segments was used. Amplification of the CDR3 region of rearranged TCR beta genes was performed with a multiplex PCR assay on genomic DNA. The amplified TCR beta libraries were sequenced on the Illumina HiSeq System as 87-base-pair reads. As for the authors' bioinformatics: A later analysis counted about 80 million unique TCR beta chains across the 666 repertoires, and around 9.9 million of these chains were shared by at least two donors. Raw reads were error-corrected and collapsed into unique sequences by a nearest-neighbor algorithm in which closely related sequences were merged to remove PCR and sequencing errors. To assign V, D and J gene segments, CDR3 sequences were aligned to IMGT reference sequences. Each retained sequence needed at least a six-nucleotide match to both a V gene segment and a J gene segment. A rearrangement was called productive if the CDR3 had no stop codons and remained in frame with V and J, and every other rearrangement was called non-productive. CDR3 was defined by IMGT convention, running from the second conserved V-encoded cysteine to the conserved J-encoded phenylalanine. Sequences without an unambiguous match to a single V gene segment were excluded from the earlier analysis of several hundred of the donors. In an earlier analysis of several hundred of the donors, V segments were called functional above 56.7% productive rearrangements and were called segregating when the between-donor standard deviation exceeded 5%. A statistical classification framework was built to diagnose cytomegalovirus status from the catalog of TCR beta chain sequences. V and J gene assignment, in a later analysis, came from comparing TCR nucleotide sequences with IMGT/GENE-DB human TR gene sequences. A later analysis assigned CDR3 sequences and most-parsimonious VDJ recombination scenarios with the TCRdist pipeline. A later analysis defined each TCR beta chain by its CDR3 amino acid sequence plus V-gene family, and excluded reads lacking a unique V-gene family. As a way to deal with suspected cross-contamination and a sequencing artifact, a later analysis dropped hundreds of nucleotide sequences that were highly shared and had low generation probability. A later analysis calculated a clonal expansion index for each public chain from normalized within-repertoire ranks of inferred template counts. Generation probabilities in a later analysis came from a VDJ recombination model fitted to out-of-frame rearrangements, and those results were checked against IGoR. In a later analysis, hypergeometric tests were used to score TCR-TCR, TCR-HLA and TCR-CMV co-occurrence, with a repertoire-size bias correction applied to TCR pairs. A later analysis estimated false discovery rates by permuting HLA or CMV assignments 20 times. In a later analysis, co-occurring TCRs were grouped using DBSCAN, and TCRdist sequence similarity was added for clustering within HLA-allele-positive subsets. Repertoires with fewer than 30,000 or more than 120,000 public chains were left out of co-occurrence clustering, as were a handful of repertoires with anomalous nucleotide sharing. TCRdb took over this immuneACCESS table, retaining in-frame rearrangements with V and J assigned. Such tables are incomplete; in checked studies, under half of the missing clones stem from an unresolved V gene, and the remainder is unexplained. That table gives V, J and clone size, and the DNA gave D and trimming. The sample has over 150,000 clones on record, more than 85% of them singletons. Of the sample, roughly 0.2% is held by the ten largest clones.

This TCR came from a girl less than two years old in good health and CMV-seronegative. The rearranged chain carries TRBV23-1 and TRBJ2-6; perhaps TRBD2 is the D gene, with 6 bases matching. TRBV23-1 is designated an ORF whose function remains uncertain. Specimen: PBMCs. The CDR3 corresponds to CASSQSRGAVQYSSGANVLTF. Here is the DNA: TGCGCCAGCAGTCAATCGCGCGGGGCGGTACAGTACTCCTCTGGGGCCAACGTCCTGACTTTC.